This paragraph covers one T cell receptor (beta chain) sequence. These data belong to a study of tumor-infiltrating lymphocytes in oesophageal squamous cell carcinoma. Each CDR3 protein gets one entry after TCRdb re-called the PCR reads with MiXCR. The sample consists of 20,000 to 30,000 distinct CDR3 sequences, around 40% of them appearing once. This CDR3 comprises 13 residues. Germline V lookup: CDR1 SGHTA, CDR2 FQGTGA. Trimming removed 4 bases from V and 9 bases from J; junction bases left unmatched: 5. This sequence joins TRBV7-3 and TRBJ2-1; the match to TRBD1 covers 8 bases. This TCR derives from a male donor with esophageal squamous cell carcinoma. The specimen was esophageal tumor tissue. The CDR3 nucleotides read TGTGCCAGCAGCTCCGGGACAGGTCTTGAGCAGTTCTTC. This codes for CASSSGTGLEQFF.